The 10 T cell receptor beta chains given below trace back to one sample, sequenced in a study of blood T cells in healthy people across ages. Combining a sample-barcoded 5' primer with a J-beta primer mix, a second PCR ran for about 7 to 11 cycles. In TCRdb, the 5' RACE reads were re-called with MiXCR into one record per CDR3 protein. The table shows 750,000 to 1,000,000 distinct CDR3 sequences, with 25% to 30% occurring only once. This sample was also put to use in a study of T cells of mothers and their children.

What was sequenced was blood. These receptors were obtained from a woman aged 40 to 50 in good health.

The genes are TRBV7-2 and TRBJ2-7, with TRBD2 matching over 7 bases. CDR1 and CDR2 from the germline V gene are SGHTA and FQGNSA. Germline trimming cut 1 base from V and 3 bases from J; bases unmatched to any gene: 9. This CDR3 has 16 residues. CDR3 DNA: TGTGCCAGCAGCTTAGGTGGCGGGGGACTTGGCTACGAGCAGTACTTC. Translation gives CASSLGGGGLGYEQYF.

V and J are TRBV29-1 and TRBJ1-2, with 7 bases lining up with TRBD1. Trimming removed 7 bases from V and 8 bases from J; junction bases left unmatched: 13. Germline V lookup: CDR1 SQVTM, CDR2 ANQGSEA. The CDR3 has 13 residues. In DNA, the CDR3 is TGCAGCGGAATAGGGGGCGCTTCGGCGGGCTACACCTTC. Translation gives CSGIGGASAGYTF.

This clonotype came up a few times. This chain uses TRBV20-1 with TRBJ1-2, with D maybe TRBD1 (6 bases). This CDR3 is built from 12 residues. V was clipped by 6 bases and J by 8 bases, with 16 bases between them. The germline V gene encodes CDR1 DFQATT and CDR2 SNEGSKA (reference sequence). This CDR3 reads CSAPDRGGGYTF. CDR3 bases: TGCAGTGCCCCGGACAGAGGAGGAGGCTACACCTTC.

In this sample, this clonotype turned up a few times. The gene calls are TRBV9 and TRBJ2-1; 9 bases map to TRBD2. This CDR3 spans 18 amino acids. The ends lost 0 bases at V and 4 bases at J; junction bases unmatched: 11. Per germline, CDR1 SGDLS and CDR2 YYNGEE. The CDR3: CASSVATVGSGSYNEQFF. The CDR3 bases are TGTGCCAGCAGCGTAGCTACTGTCGGTAGCGGGAGTTACAATGAGCAGTTCTTC.

This rearrangement joins TRBV6-2 or TRBV6-3 to TRBJ2-5, with 7 nucleotides matching TRBD1. The J call may be in error: the DNA end matches TRBJ2-7 better. The V gene's germline CDR1 is MNHEY and CDR2 SVGEGT. CDR3 size: 14 residues. The CDR3: CASSWRQGIDEQYF. The CDR3 region has the DNA TGTGCCAGCAGTTGGAGACAGGGTATTGACGAGCAGTACTTC.

The gene calls are TRBV7-2 and TRBJ2-7; 7 bases match TRBD2. CDR3 size: 17 residues. V lost 0 bases, J lost 7 bases, and 15 bases stayed unmatched. In germline, CDR1 is SGHTA, CDR2 FQGNSA. The CDR3 sequence is CASSLAVVAPGGNEQYF. The CDR3 nucleotides read TGTGCCAGCAGCTTAGCGGTCGTAGCACCGGGAGGAAATGAGCAGTACTTC.

This clonotype was picked up many times. The chain employs TRBV29-1 and TRBJ2-5, with a weak D call TRBD1 (6 bases). From germline, CDR1 is SQVTM and CDR2 ANQGSEA. V was cut by 2 bases and J by 0 bases, with 19 bases left in between. The CDR3 consists of 17 residues. This CDR3 reads CSVEQDSERIYQETQYF. The CDR3 DNA is TGCAGCGTTGAACAGGACAGCGAAAGAATATACCAAGAGACCCAGTACTTC.

This clonotype was found many times. This sequence joins TRBV15 and TRBJ1-2, with D hard to call. This CDR3 contains 15 residues. Trimming cost V 5 bases and J 2 bases, with 15 bases left between them. The V gene's germline CDR1 is LNHNV and CDR2 YYDKDF (reference sequence). The CDR3 is CATSPRGGINYGYTF. Written as DNA, the CDR3 is TGTGCCACCAGCCCCCGCGGAGGGATAAACTATGGCTACACCTTC. Full variable domain (remainder filled in from reference TRBV15 and TRBJ1-2): DAMVIQNPRYQVTQFGKPVTLSCSQTLNHNVMYWYQQKSSQAPKLLFHYYDKDFNNEADTPDNFQSRRPNTSFCFLDIRSPGLGDTAMYLCATSPRGGINYGYTFGSGTRLTVV.

The chain carries TRBV20-1 and TRBJ1-2; 12 bases fit TRBD1. Germline V CDR1 and CDR2: DFQATT, SNEGSKA (reference sequence). This CDR3 region has 15 residues. With 3 bases clipped from V and 7 bases from J, the junction kept 9 bases outside the gene matches. The CDR3 DNA is TGCAGTGCTAGGGACCCGGGACAGGGGGCGGCTGGCTACACCTTC. Translating gives CSARDPGQGAAGYTF.

This clonotype was detected a few times. The gene calls are TRBV29-1 and TRBJ1-2, with TRBD1 matching 7 bases. CDR1 is SQVTM and CDR2 is ANQGSEA in the germline V gene. The CDR3 runs 12 residues. V was pared by 6 bases and J by 7 bases, with 8 bases of the junction left unmatched. The chain's CDR3 is CSVDHRGSGYTF. The CDR3 DNA reads TGCAGCGTGGACCACAGGGGCTCTGGCTACACCTTC. Complete variable domain (other parts from reference TRBV29-1 and TRBJ1-2): SAVISQKPSRDICQRGTSLTIQCQVDSQVTMMFWYRQQPGQSLTLIATANQGSEATYESGFVIDKFPISRPNLTFSTLTVSNMSPEDSSIYLCSVDHRGSGYTFGSGTRLTVV.